These 7 T cell receptor beta chains came from one sample sequenced in a study of blood T cells in healthy people across ages. Combining a sample-barcoded 5' primer with a J-beta primer mix, a second PCR ran for roughly 7 to 12 cycles. MiXCR was run by TCRdb on the 5' RACE reads, yielding one entry per CDR3 protein. The table lists roughly 2 million distinct CDR3 sequences, 49% of them singletons, with approximately 2.1% in the top ten. Sample: blood. The receptors originated from a woman in her forties in good health.

This chain uses TRBV9 with TRBJ2-3, with D perhaps TRBD1 (5 bases). The V end was cut by 0 bases, the J end by 3 bases, with 8 bases between. Per the germline V gene, CDR1 is SGDLS and CDR2 is YYNGEE. CDR3 length: 14 amino acids. The CDR3 DNA follows: TGTGCCAGCAGCGTAGACAGGAAGACAGATACGCAGTATTTT. Translating it yields CASSVDRKTDTQYF.

The chain is built from TRBV7-9 and TRBJ1-2; D might be TRBD1 (6 bases). With 1 base removed from V and 3 bases from J, the gap between germline ends came to 15 bases. Germline-derived CDR1 and CDR2 are SEHNR and FQNEAQ (reference sequence). CDR3 size: 16 residues. The CDR3 loop is CASSLGGNRDHYGYTF. The DNA of the CDR3 is TGTGCCAGCAGCTTAGGAGGAAACAGGGATCACTATGGCTACACCTTC.

The chain employs TRBV14 and TRBJ2-3, with TRBD2 as a possible D gene (5 bases). V was shortened by 1 base and J by 0 bases, with 8 bases between the two germline ends. The germline CDR1 and CDR2 sequences are SGHDN and FVKESK. This CDR3 comprises 15 residues. The DNA for the CDR3 is TGTGCCAGCAGCCAAGGACTATATAGCACAGATACGCAGTATTTT. Protein sequence: CASSQGLYSTDTQYF.

The rearrangement links TRBV4-2 to TRBJ2-2; the D gene is possibly TRBD1 (6 bases). Germline values: CDR1 LGHNA, CDR2 YNFKEQ. V was cut by 3 bases and J by 6 bases, with 14 bases left in between. This CDR3 region has 15 residues. This CDR3 is CASSQIHRDAGELFF. The CDR3 DNA follows: TGTGCCAGCAGCCAGATTCACAGGGACGCCGGGGAGCTGTTTTTT.

J is TRBJ1-6 and V is TRBV12-3 or TRBV12-4; no firm D call. Between the trimmed V and J ends, which lost 2 bases and 9 bases, there was a span of 11 bases. This CDR3 has 14 amino acids. The DNA for the CDR3 is TGTGCCAGCAGTTTACGAGGAAGGCTTTCACCCCTCCACTTT. Protein sequence: CASSLRGRLSPLHF.

The chain has TRBV28 and TRBJ2-3; 9 positions agree with TRBD2. In germline, CDR1 is MDHEN, CDR2 SYDVKM. J gave up 3 bases and V 3 bases, and 10 bases lay outside the gene matches. CDR3 length: 17 amino acids. CDR3 coding DNA: TGTGCCAGCAGTTTGTTAAAGACTAGCGGAAGGACAGATACGCAGTATTTT. It codes for CASSLLKTSGRTDTQYF.

The genes are TRBV28 and TRBJ2-7, with a tentative D call TRBD1 (6 bases). Germline loops: CDR1 MDHEN, CDR2 SYDVKM. V was cut by 5 bases and J by 3 bases, with 17 bases left in between. This CDR3 region has 15 residues. The CDR3 reads CASSTYRESVYEQYF. In DNA, the CDR3 is TGTGCCAGCAGTACTTACAGGGAATCCGTCTACGAGCAGTACTTC.